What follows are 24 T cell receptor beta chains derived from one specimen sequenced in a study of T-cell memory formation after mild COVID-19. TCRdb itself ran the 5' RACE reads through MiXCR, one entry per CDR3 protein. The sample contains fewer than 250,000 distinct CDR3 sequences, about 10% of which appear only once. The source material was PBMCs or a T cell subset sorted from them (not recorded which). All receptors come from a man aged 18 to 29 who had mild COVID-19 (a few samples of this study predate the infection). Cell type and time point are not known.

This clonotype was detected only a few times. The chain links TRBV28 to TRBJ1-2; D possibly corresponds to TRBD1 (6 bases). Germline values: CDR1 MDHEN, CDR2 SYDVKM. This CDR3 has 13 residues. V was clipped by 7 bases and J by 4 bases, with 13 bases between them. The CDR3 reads CASTLGGGYGYTF. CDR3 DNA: TGTGCCAGCACCCTCGGAGGGGGCTATGGCTACACCTTC.

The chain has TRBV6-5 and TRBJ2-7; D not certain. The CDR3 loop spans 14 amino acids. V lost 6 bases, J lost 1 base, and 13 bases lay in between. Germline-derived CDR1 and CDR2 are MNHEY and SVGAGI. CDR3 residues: CASSRNRQSYEQYV. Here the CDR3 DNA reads TGTGCCAGCAGCAGGAACCGCCAATCCTACGAGCAGTACGTC.

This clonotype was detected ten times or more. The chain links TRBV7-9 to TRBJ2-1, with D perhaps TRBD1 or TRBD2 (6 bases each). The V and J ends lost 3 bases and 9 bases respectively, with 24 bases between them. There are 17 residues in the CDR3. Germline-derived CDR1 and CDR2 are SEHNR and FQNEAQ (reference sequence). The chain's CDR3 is CASSLGGREAGYGEQFF. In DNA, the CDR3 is TGTGCCAGCAGCTTGGGGGGCCGGGAAGCGGGTTATGGTGAGCAGTTCTTC. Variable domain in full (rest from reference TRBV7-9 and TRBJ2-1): DTGVSQNPRHKITKRGQNVTFRCDPISEHNRLYWYRQTLGQGPEFLTYFQNEAQLEKSRLLSDRFSAERPKGSFSTLEIQRTEQGDSAMYLCASSLGGREAGYGEQFFGPGTRLTVL.

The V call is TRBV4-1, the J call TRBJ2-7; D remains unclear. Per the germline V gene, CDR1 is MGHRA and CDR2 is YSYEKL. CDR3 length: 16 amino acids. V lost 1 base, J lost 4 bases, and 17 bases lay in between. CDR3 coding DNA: TGCGCCAGCAGCCAAGGGCCCAGGTCCCTCAAGTACGAGCAGTACGTC. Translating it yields CASSQGPRSLKYEQYV.

The CDR3 sequence: CASSHTGTGFTEQYF. The DNA of the CDR3 is TGCGCCAGCAGCCACACCGGGACAGGGTTCACCGAGCAGTACTTC. The chain joins TRBV5-1 to TRBJ2-7; 9 bases line up with TRBD1. CDR1 and CDR2 (germline): SGHRS, YFSETQ. J lost 6 bases, V lost 4 bases, and 11 bases had no gene match. CDR3 size: 15 residues.

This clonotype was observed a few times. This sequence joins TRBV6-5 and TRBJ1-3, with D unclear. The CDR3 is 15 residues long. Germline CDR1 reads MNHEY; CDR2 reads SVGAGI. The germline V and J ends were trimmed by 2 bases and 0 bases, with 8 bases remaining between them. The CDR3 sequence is CASSYGQFSGNTIYF. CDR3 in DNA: TGTGCCAGCAGTTACGGGCAGTTCTCTGGAAACACCATATATTTT.

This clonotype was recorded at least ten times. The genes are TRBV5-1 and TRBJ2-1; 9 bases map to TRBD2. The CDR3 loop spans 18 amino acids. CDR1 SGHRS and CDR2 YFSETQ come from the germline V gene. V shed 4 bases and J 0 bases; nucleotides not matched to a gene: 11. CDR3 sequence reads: CASSPTMIAGASYNEQFF. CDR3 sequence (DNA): TGCGCCAGCAGCCCGACGATGATAGCGGGGGCCTCCTACAATGAGCAGTTCTTC.

The CDR3 protein is CASSPGGQGPDSPLHF. CDR3 DNA sequence: TGTGCCAGCTCACCAGGGGGACAGGGACCGGATTCACCCCTCCACTTT. The rearrangement joins TRBV18 to TRBJ1-6; 9 nucleotides agree with TRBD1. The CDR3 sequence is 16 residues long. Germline values: CDR1 KGHSH, CDR2 LQKENI. Losses at the gene ends were 2 bases for V and 8 bases for J; bases not matched to a gene: 7.

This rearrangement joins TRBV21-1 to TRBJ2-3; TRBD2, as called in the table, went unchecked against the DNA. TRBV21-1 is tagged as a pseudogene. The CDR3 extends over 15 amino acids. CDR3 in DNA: TGTGCCAGCAGCAAAGAGGCGGGAGGGGCAGATACGCAGTATTTT. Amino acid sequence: CASSKEAGGADTQYF.

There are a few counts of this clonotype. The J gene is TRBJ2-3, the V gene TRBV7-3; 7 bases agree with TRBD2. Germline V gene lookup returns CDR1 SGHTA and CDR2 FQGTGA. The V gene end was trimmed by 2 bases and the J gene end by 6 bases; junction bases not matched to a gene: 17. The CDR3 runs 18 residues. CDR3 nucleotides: TGTGCCAGCAGCTTACGACCGCCGTTAAGCGGGGCAATCGATACGCAGTATTTT. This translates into CASSLRPPLSGAIDTQYF.

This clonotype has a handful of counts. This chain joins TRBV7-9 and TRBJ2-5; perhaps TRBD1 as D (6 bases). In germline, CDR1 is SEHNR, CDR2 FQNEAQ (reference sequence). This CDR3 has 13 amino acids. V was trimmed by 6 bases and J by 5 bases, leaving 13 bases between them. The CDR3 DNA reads TGTGCCAGCAGTCGCGCGCAGGGGGAGACCCAGTACTTC. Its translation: CASSRAQGETQYF.

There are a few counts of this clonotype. The CDR3 sequence is CASSLRQGAGPQHF. In nucleotides, the CDR3 is TGTGCCAGCAGTTTAAGACAGGGGGCGGGACCCCAGCATTTT. The chain couples TRBV12-3 or TRBV12-4 to TRBJ1-5; 10 nucleotides line up with TRBD1. This CDR3 is built from 14 residues. Trimming at V came to 2 bases and at J to 10 bases, leaving 5 bases not matched to a gene.

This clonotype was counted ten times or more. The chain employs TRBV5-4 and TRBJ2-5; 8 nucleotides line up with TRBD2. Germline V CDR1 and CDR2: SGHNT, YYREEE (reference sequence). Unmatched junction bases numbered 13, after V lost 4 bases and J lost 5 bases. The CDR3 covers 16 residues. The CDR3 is CASSPRGGQSRETQYF. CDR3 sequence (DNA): TGTGCCAGCAGCCCCCGGGGGGGGCAAAGCAGGGAGACCCAGTACTTC.

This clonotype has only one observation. This CDR3 is CASSFQGASEQFF. DNA for the CDR3: TGTGCCAGCAGTTTTCAGGGGGCGAGTGAGCAGTTCTTC. V and J are TRBV27 and TRBJ2-1, with 8 bases lining up with TRBD1. After removal of 3 bases from V and 9 bases from J, the junction contained 4 bases not matched to a gene. Germline V CDR1 and CDR2: MNHEY, SMNVEV (reference sequence). The CDR3 spans 13 residues.

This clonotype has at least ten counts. The CDR3 here is CASSFWASYEQYV. For the CDR3, the DNA is TGTGCCAGCAGTTTTTGGGCTAGCTACGAGCAGTACGTC. The chain uses TRBV12-3 or TRBV12-4 and TRBJ2-7; D is uncertain. V dropped 3 bases and J dropped 3 bases, with 9 bases sitting between them. This CDR3 spans 13 amino acids.

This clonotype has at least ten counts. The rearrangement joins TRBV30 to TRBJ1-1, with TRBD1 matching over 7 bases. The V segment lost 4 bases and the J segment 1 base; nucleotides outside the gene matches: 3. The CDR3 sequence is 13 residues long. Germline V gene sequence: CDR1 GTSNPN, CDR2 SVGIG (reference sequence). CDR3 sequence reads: CAWTDRRNTEAFF. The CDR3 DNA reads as TGTGCCTGGACGGACAGGCGGAACACTGAAGCTTTCTTT.

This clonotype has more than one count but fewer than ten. The CDR3 is CASSPHGLRTDTQYF. CDR3 bases: TGCGCCAGCAGCCCTCATGGACTCCGCACAGATACGCAGTATTTT. V and J are TRBV4-1 and TRBJ2-3, with a weak D call TRBD2 (5 bases). Deletions cut 4 bases from V and 1 base from J, with 12 bases between. The CDR3 consists of 15 residues. Germline lookup yields CDR1 MGHRA and CDR2 YSYEKL.

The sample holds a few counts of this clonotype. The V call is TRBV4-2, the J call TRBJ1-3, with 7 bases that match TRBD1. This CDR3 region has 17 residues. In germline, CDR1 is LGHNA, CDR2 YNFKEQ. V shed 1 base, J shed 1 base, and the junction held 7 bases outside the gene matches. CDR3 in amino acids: CASSQVMAGGSGNTIYF. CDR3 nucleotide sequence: TGTGCCAGCAGCCAAGTAATGGCAGGGGGATCTGGAAACACCATATATTTT.

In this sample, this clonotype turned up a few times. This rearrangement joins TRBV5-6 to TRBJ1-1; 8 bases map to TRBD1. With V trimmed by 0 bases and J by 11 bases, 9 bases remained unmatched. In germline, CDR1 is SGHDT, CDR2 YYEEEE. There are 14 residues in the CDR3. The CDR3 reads CASSLGQGTGYAFF. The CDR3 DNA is TGTGCCAGCAGCTTGGGACAGGGGACGGGTTACGCTTTCTTT.

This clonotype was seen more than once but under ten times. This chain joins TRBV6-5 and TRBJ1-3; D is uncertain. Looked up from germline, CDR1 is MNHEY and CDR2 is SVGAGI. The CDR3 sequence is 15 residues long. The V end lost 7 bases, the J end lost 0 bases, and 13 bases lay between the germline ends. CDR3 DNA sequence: TGTGCCAGCACCCTCGCAGCCGACTCTGGAAACACCATATATTTT. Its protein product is CASTLAADSGNTIYF.

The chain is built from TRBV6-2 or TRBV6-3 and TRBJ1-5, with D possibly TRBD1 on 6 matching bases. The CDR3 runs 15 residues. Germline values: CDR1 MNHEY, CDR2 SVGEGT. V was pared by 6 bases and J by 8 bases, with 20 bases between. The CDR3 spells CASSSGVRGAEPQHF. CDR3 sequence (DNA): TGTGCCAGCAGCTCAGGGGTTCGCGGTGCGGAGCCCCAGCATTTT.

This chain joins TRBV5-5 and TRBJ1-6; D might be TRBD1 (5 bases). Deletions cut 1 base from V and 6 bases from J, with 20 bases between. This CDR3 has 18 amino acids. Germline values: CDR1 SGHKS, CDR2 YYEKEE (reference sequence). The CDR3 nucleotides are TGTGCCAGCAGCTTGACCGACACCTTCGGACAAGCTAATTCACCCCTCCACTTT. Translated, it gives CASSLTDTFGQANSPLHF.

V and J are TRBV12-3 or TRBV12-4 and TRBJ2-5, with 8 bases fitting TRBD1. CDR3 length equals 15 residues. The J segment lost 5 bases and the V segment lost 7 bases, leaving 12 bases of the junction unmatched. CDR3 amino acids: CASTPPGTGGETQYF. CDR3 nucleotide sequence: TGTGCCAGCACTCCCCCCGGGACAGGTGGGGAGACCCAGTACTTC.

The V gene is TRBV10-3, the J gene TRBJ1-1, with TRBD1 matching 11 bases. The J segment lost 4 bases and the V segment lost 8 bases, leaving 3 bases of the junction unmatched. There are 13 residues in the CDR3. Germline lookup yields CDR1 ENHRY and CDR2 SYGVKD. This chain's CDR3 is CAILGQGGTEAFF. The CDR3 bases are TGTGCCATCTTGGGACAGGGGGGCACTGAAGCTTTCTTT.